This T cell receptor (beta chain) was recovered during a study of patients and donors after allogeneic stem cell transplantation. CDR3 length equals 14 residues. Trimming took 6 bases from V and 2 from J; bases not matched to a gene: 5. TCRdb itself ran the RT-PCR reads through MiXCR, one entry per CDR3 protein. The sample includes roughly 200,000 distinct CDR3 sequences, around 40% of them seen just once. This sequence was found in a human donor who was either an allogeneic HSCT recipient or a stem cell or donor lymphocyte infusion donor (not recorded which). It is not recorded whose cells these are; they may come from a transplant donor. The chain is built from TRBV12-3 or TRBV12-4 and TRBJ2-3; 7 bases fit TRBD2. Sequenced: blood, either unsorted or a sorted T cell fraction (not recorded which). CDR3 coding DNA: TGTGCCAGCAGGGGACTACCAGACACAGATACGCAGTATTTT. Translation gives CASRGLPDTDTQYF.